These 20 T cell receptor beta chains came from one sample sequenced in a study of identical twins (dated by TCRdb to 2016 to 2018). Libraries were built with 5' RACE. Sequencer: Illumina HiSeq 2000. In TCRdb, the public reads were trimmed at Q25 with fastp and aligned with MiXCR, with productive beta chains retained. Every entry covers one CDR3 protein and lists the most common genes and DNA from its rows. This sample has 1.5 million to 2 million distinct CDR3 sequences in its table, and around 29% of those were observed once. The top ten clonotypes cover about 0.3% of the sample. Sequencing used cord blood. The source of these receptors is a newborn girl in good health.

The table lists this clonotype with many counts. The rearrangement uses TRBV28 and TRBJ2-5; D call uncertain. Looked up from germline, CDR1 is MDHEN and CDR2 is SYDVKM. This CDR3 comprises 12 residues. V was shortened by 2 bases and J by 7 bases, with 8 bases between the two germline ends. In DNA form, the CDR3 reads TGTGCCAGCAGTTTACCCATAGGGACCCAGTACTTC. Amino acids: CASSLPIGTQYF.

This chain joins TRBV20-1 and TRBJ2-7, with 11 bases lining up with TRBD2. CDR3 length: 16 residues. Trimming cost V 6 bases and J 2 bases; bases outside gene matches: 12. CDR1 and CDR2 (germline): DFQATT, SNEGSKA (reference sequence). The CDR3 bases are TGCAGTGCCCACGGCGCACTAGCGGGGGCCCCCTACGAGCAGTACTTC. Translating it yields CSAHGALAGAPYEQYF.

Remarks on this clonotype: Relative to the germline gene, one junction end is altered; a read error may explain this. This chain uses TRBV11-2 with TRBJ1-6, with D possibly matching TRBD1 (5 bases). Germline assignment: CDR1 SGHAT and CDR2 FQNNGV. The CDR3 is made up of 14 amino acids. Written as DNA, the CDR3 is TGTGCCAGCAGCTCCGGGACCCTTAATTCACCCCCCCACTTT. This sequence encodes CASSSGTLNSPPHF.

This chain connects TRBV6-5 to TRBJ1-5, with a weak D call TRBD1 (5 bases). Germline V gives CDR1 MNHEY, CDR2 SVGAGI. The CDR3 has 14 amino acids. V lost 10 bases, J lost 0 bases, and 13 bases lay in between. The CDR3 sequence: CATERGPSNQPQHF. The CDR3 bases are TGTGCCACCGAGAGGGGCCCTAGCAATCAGCCCCAGCATTTT.

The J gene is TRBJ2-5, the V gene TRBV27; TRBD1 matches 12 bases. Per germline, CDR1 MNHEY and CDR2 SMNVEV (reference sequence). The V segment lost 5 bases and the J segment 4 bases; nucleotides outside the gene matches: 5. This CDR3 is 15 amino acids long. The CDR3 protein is CASSPGTGGGETQYF. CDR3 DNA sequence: TGTGCCAGCAGTCCCGGGACAGGGGGCGGAGAGACCCAGTACTTC.

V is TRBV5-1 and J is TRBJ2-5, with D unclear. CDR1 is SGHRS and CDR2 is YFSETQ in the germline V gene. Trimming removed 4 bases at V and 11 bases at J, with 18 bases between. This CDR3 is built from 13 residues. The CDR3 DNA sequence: TGCGCCAGCAGCAATTGGCTAGACAATGAGCAGTACTTC. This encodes CASSNWLDNEQYF. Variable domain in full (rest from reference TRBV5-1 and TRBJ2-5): KAGVTQTPRYLIKTRGQQVTLSCSPISGHRSVSWYQQTPGQGLQFLFEYFSETQRNKGNFPGRFSGRQFSNSRSEMNVSTLELGDSALYLCASSNWLDNEQYFGPGTRLLVL.

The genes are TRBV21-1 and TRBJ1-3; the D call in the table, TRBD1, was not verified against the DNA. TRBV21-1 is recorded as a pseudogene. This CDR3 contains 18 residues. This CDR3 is CASTARTGCFNSGNTIYF. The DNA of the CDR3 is TGTGCCAGCACCGCAAGGACAGGGTGCTTCAACTCTGGAAACACCATATATTTT.

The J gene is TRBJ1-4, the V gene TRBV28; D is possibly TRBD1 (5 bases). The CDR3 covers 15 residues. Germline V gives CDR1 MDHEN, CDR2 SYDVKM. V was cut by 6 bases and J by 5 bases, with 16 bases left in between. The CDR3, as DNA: TGTGCCAGCAGGGTGTTAGGGACGGGGAATGAAAAACTGTTTTTT. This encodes CASRVLGTGNEKLFF.

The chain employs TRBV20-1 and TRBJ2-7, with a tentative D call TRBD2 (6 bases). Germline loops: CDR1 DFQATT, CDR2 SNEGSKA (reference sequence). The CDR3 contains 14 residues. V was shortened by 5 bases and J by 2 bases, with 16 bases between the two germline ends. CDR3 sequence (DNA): TGCAGTGCTGCTGAGGAGGGCCCCACCTACGAGCAGTACTTC. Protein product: CSAAEEGPTYEQYF.

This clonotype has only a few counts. DNA for the CDR3: TGTGCCAGCATCTCAAATCGGGAGGGCCACAATGAGCAGTTCTTC. Translated, it gives CASISNREGHNEQFF. The chain is built from TRBV28 and TRBJ2-1, with 8 bases that match TRBD2. CDR1 and CDR2 (germline): MDHEN, SYDVKM. The CDR3 loop spans 15 amino acids. After removal of 7 bases from V and 5 bases from J, the junction contained 10 bases not matched to a gene.

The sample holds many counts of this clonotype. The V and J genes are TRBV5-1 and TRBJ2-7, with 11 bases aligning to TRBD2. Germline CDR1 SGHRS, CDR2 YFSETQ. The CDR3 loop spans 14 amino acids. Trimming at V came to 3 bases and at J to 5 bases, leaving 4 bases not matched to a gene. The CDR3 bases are TGCGCCAGCAGCTGGAAGACTAGCGGGGACGAGCAGTACTTC. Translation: CASSWKTSGDEQYF. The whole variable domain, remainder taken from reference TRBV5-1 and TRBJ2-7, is KAGVTQTPRYLIKTRGQQVTLSCSPISGHRSVSWYQQTPGQGLQFLFEYFSETQRNKGNFPGRFSGRQFSNSRSEMNVSTLELGDSALYLCASSWKTSGDEQYFGPGTRLTVT.

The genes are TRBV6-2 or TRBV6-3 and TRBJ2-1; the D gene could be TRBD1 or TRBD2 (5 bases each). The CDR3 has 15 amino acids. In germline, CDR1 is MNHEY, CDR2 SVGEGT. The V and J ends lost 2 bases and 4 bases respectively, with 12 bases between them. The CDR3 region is CASSYGDPFYNEQFF. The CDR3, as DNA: TGTGCCAGCAGTTACGGGGACCCATTTTACAATGAGCAGTTCTTC.

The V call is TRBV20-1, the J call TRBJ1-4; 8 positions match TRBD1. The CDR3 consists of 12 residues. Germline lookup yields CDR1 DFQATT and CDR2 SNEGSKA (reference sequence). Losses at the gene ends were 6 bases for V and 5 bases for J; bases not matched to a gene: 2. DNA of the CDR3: TGCAGTGCGGGACAGGCAAATGAAAAACTGTTTTTT. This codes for CSAGQANEKLFF.

DNA of the CDR3: TGCAGTGCTACCCATCCTAGCGGGGGTAGCGATGAGCAGTTCTTC. This codes for CSATHPSGGSDEQFF. The V call is TRBV20-1, the J call TRBJ2-1; TRBD2 matches at 10 bases. The CDR3 spans 15 residues. Germline lookup yields CDR1 DFQATT and CDR2 SNEGSKA (reference sequence). V shed 4 bases and J 8 bases; nucleotides not matched to a gene: 11.

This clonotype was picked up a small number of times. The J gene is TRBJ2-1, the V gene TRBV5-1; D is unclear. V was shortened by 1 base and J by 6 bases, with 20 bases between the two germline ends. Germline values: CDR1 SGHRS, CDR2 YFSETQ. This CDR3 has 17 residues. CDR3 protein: CASSLFITGADGNEQFF. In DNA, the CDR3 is TGCGCCAGCAGCTTGTTCATTACGGGTGCCGATGGCAATGAGCAGTTCTTC.

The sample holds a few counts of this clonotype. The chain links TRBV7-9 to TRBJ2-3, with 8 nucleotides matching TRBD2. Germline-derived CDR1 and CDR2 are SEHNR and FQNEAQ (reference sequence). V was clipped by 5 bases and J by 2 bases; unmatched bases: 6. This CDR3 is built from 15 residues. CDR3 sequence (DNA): TGTGCCAGCAGCAGACTAGCGCGACCCACAGATACGCAGTATTTT. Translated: CASSRLARPTDTQYF.

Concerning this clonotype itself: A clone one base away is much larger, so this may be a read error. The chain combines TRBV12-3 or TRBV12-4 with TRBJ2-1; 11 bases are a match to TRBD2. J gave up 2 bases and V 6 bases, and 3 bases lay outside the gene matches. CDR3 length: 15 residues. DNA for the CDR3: TGTGCCAGCAGGTATAGCGGGGGGGCCTACAATGAGCAGTTCTTC. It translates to CASRYSGGAYNEQFF.

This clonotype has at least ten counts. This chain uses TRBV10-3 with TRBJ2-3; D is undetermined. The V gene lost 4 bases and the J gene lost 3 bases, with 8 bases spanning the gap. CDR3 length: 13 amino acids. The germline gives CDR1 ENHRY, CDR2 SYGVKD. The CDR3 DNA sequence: TGTGCCATCAGTGCCAGTAGTACAGATACGCAGTATTTT. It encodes CAISASSTDTQYF.

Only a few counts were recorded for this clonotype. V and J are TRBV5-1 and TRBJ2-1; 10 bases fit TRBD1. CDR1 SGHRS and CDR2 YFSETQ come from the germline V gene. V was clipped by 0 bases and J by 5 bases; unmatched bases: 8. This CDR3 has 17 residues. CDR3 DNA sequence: TGCGCCAGCAGCTTGGCGGCTACCGGGACAGGGGACAATGAGCAGTTCTTC. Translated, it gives CASSLAATGTGDNEQFF.

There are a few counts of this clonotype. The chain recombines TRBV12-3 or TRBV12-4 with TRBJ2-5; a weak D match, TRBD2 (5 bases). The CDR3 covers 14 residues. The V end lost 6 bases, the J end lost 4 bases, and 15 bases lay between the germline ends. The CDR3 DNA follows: TGTGCCAGCAGCCCACTAGTTAGGTCAGAGACCCAGTACTTC. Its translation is CASSPLVRSETQYF.